The entry below describes one TCR beta chain. Its matching antigen is unknown. PCR used 60 Vbeta primers and 13 Jbeta primers. Here immunoSEQ multiplex PCR was the method, and the copy in TCRdb shows in-frame clones only, minus some. The sample lists tens of thousands of clones; about two thirds were seen once. The sample comes from a study of cytomegalovirus exposure and HLA in healthy donors. V gave up 0 bases and J gave up 1 base, with 11 bases separating them. This CDR3 has 16 residues. Germline V gene sequence: CDR1 SGHRS, CDR2 YFSETQ. Study-wide points: The dataset shows that most TCR sequences were rare, while some public TCRs occurred in many donors. TCR beta sequences numbering about 17,000 were associated with HLA alleles at 0.05 false discovery rate in a later analysis.

The TCR sequence derives from a woman aged 40 to 49 in good health and CMV-seropositive. The genes are TRBV5-1 and TRBJ1-5; a possible D gene is TRBD1 (5 bases). Sequencing was done on a sample of PBMCs. CDR3 in amino acids: CASSLGPRESNQPQHF. CDR3 nucleotides: TGCGCCAGCAGCTTGGGGCCCAGGGAAAGCAATCAGCCCCAGCATTTT. Together with reference TRBV5-1 and TRBJ1-5, the CDR3 gives the full variable domain: KAGVTQTPRYLIKTRGQQVTLSCSPISGHRSVSWYQQTPGQGLQFLFEYFSETQRNKGNFPGRFSGRQFSNSRSEMNVSTLELGDSALYLCASSLGPRESNQPQHFGDGTRLSIL.